The 5 T cell receptor beta chains below come from one sample, sequenced in a study of response to subunit inactivated influenza vaccine. TCRdb reprocessed the RT-PCR reads via MiXCR and lists one record per CDR3 protein. The sample lists 550,000 to 800,000 distinct CDR3 sequences, about a sixth occurring once. Source: PBMCs from blood, taken 12 days after vaccination. The receptor source for this set is a middle-aged man who received an inactivated influenza vaccine.

The gene calls are TRBV6-2 or TRBV6-3 and TRBJ2-1; TRBD2 aligns across 12 bases. V lost 4 bases and J lost 7; bases outside the gene matches: 5. This CDR3 comprises 15 residues. Looked up from germline, CDR1 is MNHEY and CDR2 is SVGEGT. DNA of the CDR3: TGTGCCAGCAGTTCCACTAGCGGGGGGACAAATGAGCAGTTCTTC. Translation: CASSSTSGGTNEQFF.

A note on this clonotype: A read error may account for a junction end that differs from germline. J is TRBJ1-3 and V is TRBV6-2 or TRBV6-3, with D possibly being TRBD1 (5 bases). This CDR3 region has 11 residues. Germline-derived CDR1 and CDR2 are MNHEY and SVGEGT. The CDR3 DNA is TGTGCCAGCAGTATGGGGACTTCCACCTTTTTT. It is translated as CASSMGTSTFF.

This clonotype was seen more than once but under ten times. The gene calls are TRBV7-6 and TRBJ2-1; 8 nucleotides align to TRBD2. The V segment lost 4 bases and the J segment 9 bases; nucleotides outside the gene matches: 8. Germline CDR1 and CDR2: SGHVS and FNYEAQ. The CDR3 consists of 14 residues. For the CDR3, the DNA is TGTGCCAGCAGCTCCGGGACTAGAAAGGCTGAGCAGTTCTTC. It specifies CASSSGTRKAEQFF.

This clonotype was detected only a few times. The chain couples TRBV5-1 to TRBJ2-7, with D possibly TRBD1 on 6 matching bases. This CDR3 is 13 amino acids long. Germline-derived CDR1 and CDR2 are SGHRS and YFSETQ. V shed 7 bases and J shed 7 bases, with 18 bases lying between them. CDR3 bases: TGCGCCAGCGCGATGACAGGTACGGAAGAGCAGTACTTC. The encoded protein is CASAMTGTEEQYF. Full variable domain (remainder filled in from reference TRBV5-1 and TRBJ2-7): KAGVTQTPRYLIKTRGQQVTLSCSPISGHRSVSWYQQTPGQGLQFLFEYFSETQRNKGNFPGRFSGRQFSNSRSEMNVSTLELGDSALYLCASAMTGTEEQYFGPGTRLTVT.

This chain links TRBV20-1 with TRBJ2-7; 8 nucleotides agree with TRBD2. V lost 1 base and J lost 6; bases outside the gene matches: 11. The germline V gene encodes CDR1 DFQATT and CDR2 SNEGSKA (reference sequence). This CDR3 contains 15 residues. The CDR3 loop is CSARGTGTRMSEQYF. The CDR3 nucleotides are TGCAGTGCTAGAGGTACCGGGACTAGAATGAGCGAGCAGTACTTC.